Following are 27 T cell receptor beta chains from one sample sequenced in a study of cytomegalovirus exposure and HLA in healthy donors. The PCR employed 60 Vbeta primers together with 13 Jbeta primers. Only in-frame clones appear in the TCRdb table, and some are missing; sequencing was by immunoSEQ multiplex PCR. The table lists about 160,000 clones, approximately 78% of them singletons. Sequencing was done on a sample of PBMCs. Receptors were obtained from a male donor in good health and CMV-seronegative.

The chain couples TRBV9 to TRBJ1-3, with D possibly matching TRBD1 (5 bases). This CDR3 spans 15 amino acids. Trimming cost V 0 bases and J 4 bases, with 11 bases left between them. In germline, CDR1 is SGDLS, CDR2 YYNGEE. The DNA of the CDR3 is TGTGCCAGCAGCGTAGCTGTAGGGGTGGGAAACACCATATATTTT. Protein: CASSVAVGVGNTIYF.

V and J are TRBV27 and TRBJ2-1; the D gene is possibly TRBD2 (6 bases). The germline V gene has CDR1 MNHEY and CDR2 SMNVEV (reference sequence). This CDR3 comprises 15 residues. V was cut by 6 bases and J by 0 bases, with 12 bases left in between. This CDR3 is CASRRDSRSYNEQFF. The CDR3 nucleotides read TGTGCCAGCAGGCGGGACTCACGCTCCTACAATGAGCAGTTCTTC.

As to this clone: Mismatch with germline at one junction end may stem from a read error. The CDR3 sequence is CANSSNRGNTEAFF. Written as DNA, the CDR3 is TGTGCCAACAGCAGTAACAGGGGGAACACTGAAGCTTTCTTT. The chain links TRBV7-2 to TRBJ1-1; TRBD1 matches 7 bases. Looked up from germline, CDR1 is SGHTA and CDR2 is FQGNSA. The CDR3 is made up of 14 amino acids.

This clone was counted between two and nine times. The V and J genes are TRBV5-1 and TRBJ2-5, with TRBD1 as a possible D gene (6 bases). This CDR3 contains 16 residues. The germline V gene encodes CDR1 SGHRS and CDR2 YFSETQ. V was trimmed by 4 bases and J by 3 bases, leaving 19 bases between them. The CDR3 DNA is TGCGCCAGCAGCCCAAACACAGGGCAGGGAAAAGAGACCCAGTACTTC. Its protein is CASSPNTGQGKETQYF.

This rearrangement joins TRBV18 to TRBJ2-7, with TRBD2 matching over 7 bases. Trimming at V came to 6 bases and at J to 6 bases, leaving 8 bases not matched to a gene. This CDR3 has 13 residues. Germline V gives CDR1 KGHSH, CDR2 LQKENI. DNA for the CDR3: TGTGCCAGCTCGGCCGGGCGGGAGCTCGAGCAGTACTTC. Encoded protein: CASSAGRELEQYF.

The rearrangement uses TRBV12-5 and TRBJ2-3; no firm D call. CDR3 length: 11 amino acids. The germline V gene encodes CDR1 LGHNT and CDR2 FRNRAP. The V end was cut by 7 bases, the J end by 8 bases, with 10 bases between. CDR3 sequence (DNA): TGTGCTAGTGCTACTGGAGTTACGCAGTATTTT. Protein: CASATGVTQYF.

The chain recombines TRBV28 with TRBJ1-5, with 9 bases lining up with TRBD1. CDR3 length: 16 amino acids. Germline V gene sequence: CDR1 MDHEN, CDR2 SYDVKM. Trimming at V came to 5 bases and at J to 2 bases, leaving 7 bases not matched to a gene. CDR3 in amino acids: CASSVRQGDGNQPQHF. DNA for the CDR3: TGTGCCAGCAGTGTACGACAGGGGGACGGCAATCAGCCCCAGCATTTT.

This chain joins TRBV19 and TRBJ1-2; 8 bases are shared with TRBD1. Looked up from germline, CDR1 is LNHDA and CDR2 is SQIVND (reference sequence). V shed 9 bases, J shed 1 base, and the junction held 13 bases outside the gene matches. CDR3 length equals 16 residues. The CDR3 bases are TGTGCCAGGGGTGGACAGGGTCGCGGGGATAACTATGGCTACACCTTC. Its protein is CARGGQGRGDNYGYTF.

The rearrangement links TRBV5-1 to TRBJ2-3, with TRBD2 matching 8 bases. The CDR3 covers 17 residues. Per the germline V gene, CDR1 is SGHRS and CDR2 is YFSETQ. V was clipped by 0 bases and J by 0 bases; unmatched bases: 6. CDR3 loop: CASSLAYLAGSTDTQYF. The CDR3 nucleotides read TGCGCCAGCAGCTTGGCATATCTAGCGGGTAGCACAGATACGCAGTATTTT.

The gene calls are TRBV7-2 and TRBJ1-2; 7 nucleotides match TRBD1. CDR1 and CDR2 from the germline V gene are SGHTA and FQGNSA. The CDR3 has 15 residues. V lost 5 bases and J lost 5; bases outside the gene matches: 11. As DNA, the CDR3 is TGTGCCAGCAGCCAGCCGACAGGGATCTGGTATGGCTACACCTTC. Translated: CASSQPTGIWYGYTF.

V usage is TRBV9 and J usage is TRBJ2-2; weak D call: TRBD2 (5 bases). Per the germline V gene, CDR1 is SGDLS and CDR2 is YYNGEE. The CDR3 sequence is 14 residues long. The germline V and J ends were trimmed by 2 bases and 4 bases, with 9 bases remaining between them. The DNA for the CDR3 is TGTGCCAGCAGCGTTACGACTACCACCGGGGAGCTGTTTTTT. Translated: CASSVTTTTGELFF.

The rearrangement links TRBV6-5 to TRBJ2-5, with D possibly matching TRBD1 (5 bases). The better agreement between TRBJ2-7 and the DNA end casts doubt on the J call. The CDR3 loop spans 15 amino acids. Germline CDR1 and CDR2: MNHEY and SVGAGI. CDR3 DNA sequence: TGTGCCAGCAGAGGAATTGACAGCCTCTCCTACGAGCAGTACTTC. This encodes CASRGIDSLSYEQYF.

J is TRBJ2-4 and V is TRBV6-5; possibly TRBD2 for D (7 bases). Trimming removed 6 bases at V and 2 bases at J, with 14 bases between. This CDR3 has 15 amino acids. Germline-derived CDR1 and CDR2 are MNHEY and SVGAGI. The CDR3 loop reads CASRAGAQSKNIQYF. The CDR3 coding sequence is TGTGCCAGCAGGGCGGGGGCCCAATCCAAAAACATTCAGTACTTC.

This clone was counted a single time. The chain links TRBV15 to TRBJ2-1, with 12 bases fitting TRBD2. Losses at the gene ends were 0 bases for V and 7 bases for J; bases not matched to a gene: 4. Germline CDR1 reads LNHNV; CDR2 reads YYDKDF (reference sequence). There are 16 residues in the CDR3. The CDR3 here is CATSRERLAGGNEQFF. In DNA form, the CDR3 reads TGTGCCACCAGCAGAGAGCGCCTAGCGGGGGGGAATGAGCAGTTCTTC.

The chain couples TRBV7-6 to TRBJ2-2; 12 bases align to TRBD2. Germline values: CDR1 SGHVS, CDR2 FNYEAQ. Losses at the gene ends were 11 bases for V and 5 bases for J; bases not matched to a gene: 12. This CDR3 is 16 amino acids long. DNA of the CDR3: TGTGCCTCAAAAGAAGGGCTAGCGGGGGGGACCGGGGAGCTGTTTTTT. Its translation: CASKEGLAGGTGELFF.

This clone was found once. This sequence joins TRBV7-9 and TRBJ2-5; tentative D call: TRBD1 (5 bases). The length of the CDR3 is 15 residues. V was cut by 5 bases and J by 0 bases, with 13 bases left in between. CDR1 SEHNR and CDR2 FQNEAQ come from the germline V gene (reference sequence). CDR3 in DNA: TGTGCCAGCAGCGAGAGAGCACAGGACCAAGAGACCCAGTACTTC. Amino acid sequence: CASSERAQDQETQYF. The entire variable domain, with the rest obtained from reference TRBV7-9 and TRBJ2-5, is as follows: DTGVSQNPRHKITKRGQNVTFRCDPISEHNRLYWYRQTLGQGPEFLTYFQNEAQLEKSRLLSDRFSAERPKGSFSTLEIQRTEQGDSAMYLCASSERAQDQETQYFGPGTRLLVL.

The chain carries TRBV4-3 and TRBJ1-1, with D possibly matching TRBD1 (6 bases). The CDR3 is 15 residues long. V was clipped by 2 bases and J by 2 bases, with 12 bases between them. Germline V CDR1 and CDR2: LGHNA, YSLEER. The CDR3 region has the DNA TGCGCCAGCAGCCAATTTATGGGACACAACACTGAAGCTTTCTTT. As protein: CASSQFMGHNTEAFF.

In its sample, this clone was seen a few times. This rearrangement joins TRBV10-3 to TRBJ1-5; 10 bases map to TRBD1. V lost 0 bases, J lost 2 bases, and 1 base stayed unmatched. CDR1 is ENHRY, CDR2 SYGVKD, per germline. CDR3 length equals 16 residues. The CDR3 coding sequence is TGTGCCATCAGTGAGTCCGGACAGGGGGGCAATCAGCCCCAGCATTTT. This codes for CAISESGQGGNQPQHF.

This clone was found once. The rearrangement uses TRBV30 and TRBJ2-7; 7 nucleotides align to TRBD1. Trimming took 2 bases from V and 7 from J; bases not matched to a gene: 8. Per the germline V gene, CDR1 is GTSNPN and CDR2 is SVGIG (reference sequence). The CDR3 totals 13 residues. The CDR3 sequence: CAWSPDRVGEQYF. For the CDR3, the DNA is TGTGCCTGGAGTCCCGACAGGGTCGGGGAGCAGTACTTC.

The chain joins TRBV5-1 to TRBJ1-3; D perhaps matches TRBD1 (5 bases). Germline V gene sequence: CDR1 SGHRS, CDR2 YFSETQ. The length of the CDR3 is 16 residues. Trimming pared 3 bases from V and 0 bases from J, leaving 13 bases between. In DNA form, the CDR3 reads TGCGCCAGCAGCTCCCAACCAGACAGCTCTGGAAACACCATATATTTT. The encoded protein is CASSSQPDSSGNTIYF.

J is TRBJ1-1 and V is TRBV5-4, with D perhaps TRBD1 (6 bases). Germline CDR1 is SGHNT and CDR2 is YYREEE (reference sequence). The CDR3 is made up of 14 amino acids. The V end lost 3 bases, the J end lost 1 base, and 10 bases lay between the germline ends. In DNA form, the CDR3 reads TGTGCCAGCAGCTATAAACAGGGGAACACTGAAGCTTTCTTT. It translates to CASSYKQGNTEAFF.

This clone has only a few counts. The J gene is TRBJ1-2, the V gene TRBV27, with TRBD1 identical over 10 bases. This CDR3 contains 14 residues. Germline CDR1 is MNHEY and CDR2 is SMNVEV (reference sequence). V lost 5 bases and J lost 2; bases outside the gene matches: 2. The CDR3 reads CASSRQGANYGYTF. The CDR3 coding sequence is TGTGCCAGCAGTCGACAGGGGGCCAACTATGGCTACACCTTC.

This clone was detected only once. The rearrangement joins TRBV28 to TRBJ2-3, with 13 bases matching TRBD2. Germline CDR1 MDHEN, CDR2 SYDVKM. J was trimmed by 4 bases and V by 6 bases; bases with no gene match: 7. This CDR3 region has 16 residues. CDR3: CASSYALAGGPDTQYF. The CDR3 DNA sequence: TGTGCCAGCAGCTACGCACTAGCGGGAGGGCCAGATACGCAGTATTTT.

This clone was seen more than once but under ten times. The rearrangement uses TRBV6-1 and TRBJ1-2; 7 bases map to TRBD1. The CDR3 is made up of 14 amino acids. After removal of 4 bases from V and 1 base from J, the junction contained 3 bases not matched to a gene. From germline, CDR1 is MNHNS and CDR2 SASEGT. The CDR3 DNA reads TGTGCCAGCAGTGGGGGACAGCGTAACTATGGCTACACCTTC. Amino acids: CASSGGQRNYGYTF.

V usage is TRBV10-1 and J usage is TRBJ1-5, with a possible D match to TRBD1 (5 bases). Trimming removed 2 bases from V and 2 bases from J, with 7 bases in between. There are 14 residues in the CDR3. Germline CDR1 WNHNN, CDR2 SYGVQD (reference sequence). The CDR3 DNA sequence: TGCGCCAGCAGTGAGGGCAGGGGCAATCAGCCCCAGCATTTT. Its translation: CASSEGRGNQPQHF.

The rearrangement links TRBV12-5 to TRBJ2-2; tentative D call: TRBD2 (6 bases). The CDR3 covers 15 residues. Germline V gives CDR1 LGHNT, CDR2 FRNRAP. The V end lost 7 bases, the J end lost 4 bases, and 16 bases lay between the germline ends. This chain's CDR3 is CASAQSSGGTGELFF. The DNA of the CDR3 is TGTGCTAGTGCCCAATCATCCGGGGGCACCGGGGAGCTGTTTTTT.

The chain joins TRBV4-3 to TRBJ2-5, with a possible D match to TRBD2 (7 bases). CDR1 and CDR2 (germline): LGHNA, YSLEER. The CDR3 is 16 amino acids. V gave up 3 bases and J gave up 2 bases, with 16 bases separating them. The CDR3 spells CASSQALGRGQETQYF. The CDR3 nucleotides read TGCGCCAGCAGCCAGGCGTTGGGGAGGGGGCAAGAGACCCAGTACTTC.